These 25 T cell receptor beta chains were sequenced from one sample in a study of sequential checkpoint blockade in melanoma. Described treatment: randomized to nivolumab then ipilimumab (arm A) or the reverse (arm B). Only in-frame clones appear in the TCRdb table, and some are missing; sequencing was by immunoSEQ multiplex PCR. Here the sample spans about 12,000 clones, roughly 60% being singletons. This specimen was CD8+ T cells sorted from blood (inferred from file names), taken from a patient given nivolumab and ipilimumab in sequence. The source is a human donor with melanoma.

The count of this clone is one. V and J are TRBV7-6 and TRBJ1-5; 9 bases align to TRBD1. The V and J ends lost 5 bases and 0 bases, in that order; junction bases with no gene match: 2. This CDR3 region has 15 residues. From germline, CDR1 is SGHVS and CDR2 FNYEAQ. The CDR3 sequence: CASSTGQGSNQPQHF. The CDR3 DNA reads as TGTGCCAGCAGCACGGGACAGGGTAGCAATCAGCCCCAGCATTTT.

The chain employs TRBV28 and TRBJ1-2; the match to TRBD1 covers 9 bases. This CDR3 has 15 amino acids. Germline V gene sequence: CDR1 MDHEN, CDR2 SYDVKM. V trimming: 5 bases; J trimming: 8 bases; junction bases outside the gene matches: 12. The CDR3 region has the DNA TGTGCCAGCAGTCCATCCGCTCTGACAGGGGGAGGCTACACCTTC. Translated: CASSPSALTGGGYTF.

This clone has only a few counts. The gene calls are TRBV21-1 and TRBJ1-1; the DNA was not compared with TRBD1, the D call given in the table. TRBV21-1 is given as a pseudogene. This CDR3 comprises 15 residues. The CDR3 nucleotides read TGTGCCAGCAGCAGACGGACAGGGACAAACACTGAAGCTTTCTTT. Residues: CASSRRTGTNTEAFF.

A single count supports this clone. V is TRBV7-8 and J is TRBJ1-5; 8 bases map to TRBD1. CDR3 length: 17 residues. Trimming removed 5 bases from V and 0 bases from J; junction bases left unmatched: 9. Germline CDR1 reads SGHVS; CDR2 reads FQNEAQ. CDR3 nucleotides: TGTGCCAGCAGCCCCGGACAGGGAATATATAGCAATCAGCCCCAGCATTTT. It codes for CASSPGQGIYSNQPQHF.

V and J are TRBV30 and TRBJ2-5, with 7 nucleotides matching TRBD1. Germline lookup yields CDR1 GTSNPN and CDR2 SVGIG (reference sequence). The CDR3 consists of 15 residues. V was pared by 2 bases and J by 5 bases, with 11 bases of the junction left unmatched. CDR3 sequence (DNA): TGTGCCTGGAGTCCTCCGGACAGGAACGGGGAGACCCAGTACTTC. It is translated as CAWSPPDRNGETQYF.

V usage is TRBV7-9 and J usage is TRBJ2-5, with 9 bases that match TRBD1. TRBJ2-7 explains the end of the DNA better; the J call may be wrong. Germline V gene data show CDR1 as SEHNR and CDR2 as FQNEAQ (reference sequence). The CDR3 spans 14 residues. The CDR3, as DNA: TGTGCCAGCAGCTCCCCGGGACAGGGTTACGAGCAGTACTTC. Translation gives CASSSPGQGYEQYF.

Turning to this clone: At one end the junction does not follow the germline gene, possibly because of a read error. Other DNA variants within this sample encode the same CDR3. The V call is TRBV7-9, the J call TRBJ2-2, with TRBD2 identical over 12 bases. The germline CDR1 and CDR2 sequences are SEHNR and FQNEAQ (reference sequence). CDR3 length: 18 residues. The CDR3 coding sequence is TGTGCCAGCAGCCAATCGACAGGGCTCCTAGCGGGGGGGGCCCAGCTGTTTTTC. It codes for CASSQSTGLLAGGAQLFF.

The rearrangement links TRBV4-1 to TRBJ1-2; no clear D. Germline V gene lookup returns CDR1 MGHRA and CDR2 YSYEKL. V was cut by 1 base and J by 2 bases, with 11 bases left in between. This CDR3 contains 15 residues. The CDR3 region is CASSQGRVTNYGYTF. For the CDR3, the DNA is TGCGCCAGCAGCCAAGGGAGGGTGACCAACTATGGCTACACCTTC.

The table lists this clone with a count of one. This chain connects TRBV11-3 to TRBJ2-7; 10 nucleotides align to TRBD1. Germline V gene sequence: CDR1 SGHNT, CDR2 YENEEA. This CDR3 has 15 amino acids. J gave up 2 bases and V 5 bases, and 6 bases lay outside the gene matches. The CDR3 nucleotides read TGTGCCAGCAGCCCGCGGGACAGGGGCACCTACGAGCAGTACTTC. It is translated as CASSPRDRGTYEQYF.

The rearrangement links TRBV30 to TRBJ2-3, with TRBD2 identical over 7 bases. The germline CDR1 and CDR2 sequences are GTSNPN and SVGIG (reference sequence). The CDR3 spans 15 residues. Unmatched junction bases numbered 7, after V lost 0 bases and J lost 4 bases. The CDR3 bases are TGTGCCTGGAGTGTGGGGCCGGGGGGACCAGATACGCAGTATTTT. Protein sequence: CAWSVGPGGPDTQYF.

CDR3 in amino acids: CASRPGLAESYEQYF. DNA of the CDR3: TGTGCCAGCAGGCCCGGACTAGCGGAATCCTACGAGCAGTACTTC. The chain employs TRBV2 and TRBJ2-7; 10 positions agree with TRBD2. Germline lookup yields CDR1 SNHLY and CDR2 FYNNEI. V lost 6 bases and J lost 1; bases outside the gene matches: 6. The CDR3 has 15 amino acids. Full variable domain (missing parts from reference TRBV2 and TRBJ2-7): EPEVTQTPSHQVTQMGQEVILRCVPISNHLYFYWYRQILGQKVEFLVSFYNNEISEKSEIFDDQFSVERPDGSNFTLKIRSTKLEDSAMYFCASRPGLAESYEQYFGPGTRLTVT.

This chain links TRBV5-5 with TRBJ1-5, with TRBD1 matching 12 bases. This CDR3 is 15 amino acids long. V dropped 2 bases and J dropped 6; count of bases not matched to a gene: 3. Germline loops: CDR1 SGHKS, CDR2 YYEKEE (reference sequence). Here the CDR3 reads CASSLGTGGGQPQHF. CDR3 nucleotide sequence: TGTGCCAGCAGCTTAGGGACAGGGGGCGGTCAGCCCCAGCATTTT.

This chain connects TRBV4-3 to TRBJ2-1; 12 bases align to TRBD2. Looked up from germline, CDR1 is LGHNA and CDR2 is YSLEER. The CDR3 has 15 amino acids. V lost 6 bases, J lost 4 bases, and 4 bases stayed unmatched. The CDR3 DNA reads TGCGCCAGCAGGCTGACTAGCGGGGGATACAATGAGCAGTTCTTC. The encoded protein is CASRLTSGGYNEQFF.

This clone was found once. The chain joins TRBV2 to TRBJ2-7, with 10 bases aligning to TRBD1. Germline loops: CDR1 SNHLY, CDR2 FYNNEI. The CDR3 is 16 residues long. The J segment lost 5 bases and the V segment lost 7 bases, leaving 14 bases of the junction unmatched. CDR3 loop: CASTGVGTGAPDEQYF. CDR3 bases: TGTGCCAGCACCGGGGTGGGGACAGGGGCGCCCGACGAGCAGTACTTC.

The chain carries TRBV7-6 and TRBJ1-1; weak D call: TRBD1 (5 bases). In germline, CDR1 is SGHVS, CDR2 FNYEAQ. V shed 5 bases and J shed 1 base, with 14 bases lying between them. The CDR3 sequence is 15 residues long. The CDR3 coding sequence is TGTGCCAGCAGCCCCCTATTGGGGGGGAACACTGAAGCTTTCTTT. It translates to CASSPLLGGNTEAFF.

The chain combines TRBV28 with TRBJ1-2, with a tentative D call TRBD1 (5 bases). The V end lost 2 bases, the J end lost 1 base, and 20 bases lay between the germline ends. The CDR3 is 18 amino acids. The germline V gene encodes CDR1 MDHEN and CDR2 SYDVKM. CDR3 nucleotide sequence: TGTGCCAGCAGTTTACCCTCTCCCCCTAGGGACTTTAACTATGGCTACACCTTC. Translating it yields CASSLPSPPRDFNYGYTF.

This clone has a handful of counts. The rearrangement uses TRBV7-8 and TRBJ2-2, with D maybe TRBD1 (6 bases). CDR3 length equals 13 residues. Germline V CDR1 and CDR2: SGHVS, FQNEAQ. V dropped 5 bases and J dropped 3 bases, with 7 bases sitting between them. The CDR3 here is CASSPGDTGELFF. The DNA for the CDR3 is TGTGCCAGCAGCCCAGGGGACACCGGGGAGCTGTTTTTT.

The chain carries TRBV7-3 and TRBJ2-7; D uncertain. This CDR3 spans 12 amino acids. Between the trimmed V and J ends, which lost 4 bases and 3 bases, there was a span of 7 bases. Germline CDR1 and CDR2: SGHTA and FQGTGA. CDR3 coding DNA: TGTGCCAGCAGCTACTTGAGCTACGAGCAGTACTTC. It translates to CASSYLSYEQYF.

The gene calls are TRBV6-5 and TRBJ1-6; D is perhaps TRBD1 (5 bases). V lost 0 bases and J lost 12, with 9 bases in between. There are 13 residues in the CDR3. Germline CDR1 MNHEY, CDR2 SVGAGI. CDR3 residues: CASSYSVGEPLHF. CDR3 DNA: TGTGCCAGCAGTTACTCGGTAGGGGAACCCCTCCACTTT.

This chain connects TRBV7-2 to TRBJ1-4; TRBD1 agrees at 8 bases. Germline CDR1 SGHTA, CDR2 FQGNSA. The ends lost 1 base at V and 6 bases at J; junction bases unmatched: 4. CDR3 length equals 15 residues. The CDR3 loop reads CASSLEAGGDEKLFF. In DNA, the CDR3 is TGTGCCAGCAGCTTAGAAGCAGGGGGCGATGAAAAACTGTTTTTT.

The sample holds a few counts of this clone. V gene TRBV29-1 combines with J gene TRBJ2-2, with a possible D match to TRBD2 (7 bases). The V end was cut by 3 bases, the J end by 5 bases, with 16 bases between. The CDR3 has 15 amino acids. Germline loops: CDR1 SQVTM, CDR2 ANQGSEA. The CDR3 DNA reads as TGCAGCGTTGAGTGGGCGGGGGCGGAAACCGGGGAGCTGTTTTTT. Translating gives CSVEWAGAETGELFF.

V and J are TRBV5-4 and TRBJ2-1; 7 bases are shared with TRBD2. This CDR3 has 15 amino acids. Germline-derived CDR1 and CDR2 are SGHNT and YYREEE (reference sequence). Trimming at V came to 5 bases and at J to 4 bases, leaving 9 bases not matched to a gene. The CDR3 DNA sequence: TGTGCCAGCAGACCGGAGCGGGACTCTTACAATGAGCAGTTCTTC. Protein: CASRPERDSYNEQFF.

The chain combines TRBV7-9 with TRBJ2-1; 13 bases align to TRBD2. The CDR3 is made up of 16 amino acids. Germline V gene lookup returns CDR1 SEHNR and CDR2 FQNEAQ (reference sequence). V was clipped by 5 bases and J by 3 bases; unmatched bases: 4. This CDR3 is CASSPRTSGGYNEQFF. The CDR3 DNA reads TGTGCCAGCAGCCCGAGGACTAGCGGGGGCTACAATGAGCAGTTCTTC. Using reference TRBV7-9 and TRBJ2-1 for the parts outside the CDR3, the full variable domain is DTGVSQNPRHKITKRGQNVTFRCDPISEHNRLYWYRQTLGQGPEFLTYFQNEAQLEKSRLLSDRFSAERPKGSFSTLEIQRTEQGDSAMYLCASSPRTSGGYNEQFFGPGTRLTVL.

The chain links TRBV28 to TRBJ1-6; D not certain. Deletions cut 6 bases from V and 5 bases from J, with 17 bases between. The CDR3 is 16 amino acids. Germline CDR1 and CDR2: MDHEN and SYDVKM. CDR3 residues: CASSVPMNRDNSPLHF. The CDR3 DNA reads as TGTGCCAGCAGCGTCCCAATGAACAGAGATAATTCACCCCTCCACTTT.

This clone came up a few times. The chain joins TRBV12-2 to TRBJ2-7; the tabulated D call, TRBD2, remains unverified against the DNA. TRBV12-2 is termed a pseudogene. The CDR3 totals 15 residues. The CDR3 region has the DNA TGTGCAAGTCGCCTCCGGGACTATCCGGCTTACGAGCAGTACTTC. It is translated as CASRLRDYPAYEQYF.